The clone carrying this T cell receptor (beta chain) was picked up a small number of times. The data are from a study of CD8 T cells in Susac syndrome. The RNA, about 0.5 to 1 ug, was put through reverse transcription using random hexamers. TCR beta CDR3 was amplified by immunoSEQ covering 54 Vbeta and 13 Jbeta. TCRdb itself ran the immunoSEQ multiplex PCR reads through MiXCR, one entry per CDR3 protein. The data show some 220,000 distinct CDR3 sequences, 95% seen once. This CDR3 is built from 14 residues. Germline loops: CDR1 MNHEY, CDR2 SMNVEV (reference sequence). V was shortened by 4 bases and J by 1 base, with 11 bases between the two germline ends.

This chain joins TRBV27 and TRBJ2-7; TRBD1 is a possible D gene (5 bases). The receptor's source is a human donor with multiple sclerosis. Sequencing was performed on CD4+ T cells from PBMCs. CDR3 in amino acids: CASSYKGASYEQYF. CDR3 bases: TGTGCCAGCAGTTATAAAGGGGCTTCCTACGAGCAGTACTTC.